Listed below are T cell receptor beta chains from one sample, sequenced in a study of regulatory T cells in long-lasting Graves disease. MiXCR, run by TCRdb on the multiplex PCR reads, gives a single entry per CDR3 protein. The sample records about 240,000 distinct CDR3 sequences, 20% to 25% being singletons. This sample comprised peripheral blood mononuclear cells (PBMCs), obtained at new diagnosis, from a patient treated with antithyroid drugs. The receptors derive from a female donor with Graves disease. Both conserved end residues are part of each CDR3. The D gene is left open where the match is weak. Only some rows state a clone size, as once, few, many or a class for expanded clones.

d_gene,v_gene,abundance,j_gene,CDR3aa,CDR3nt
-,TRBV4-3,-,TRBJ2-1,CASSQDRGPSYNEQFF,TGCGCCAGCAGCCAAGATAGAGGGCCCTCCTACAATGAGCAGTTCTTC
TRBD1,TRBV5-6,-,TRBJ2-7,CASSLTGQGARNEQYF,TGTGCCAGCAGCTTGACGGGACAGGGGGCTCGAAACGAGCAGTACTTC
-,TRBV5-1,many,TRBJ2-6,CASSLGEGLSGANVLTF,TGCGCCAGCAGCTTGGGGGAAGGGCTCTCTGGGGCCAACGTCCTGACTTTC
TRBD1,TRBV7-2,many,TRBJ2-2,CASSSLQGVGGELFF,TGTGCCAGCAGCTCGCTCCAGGGGGTAGGCGGGGAGCTGTTTTTT
-,TRBV20-1,-,TRBJ2-7,CSASPGLLPYEQYF,TGCAGTGCTAGCCCTGGACTGTTGCCCTACGAGCAGTACTTC
TRBD2,TRBV2,-,TRBJ2-5,CASSGGLAGVSQYF,TGTGCCAGCAGCGGGGGACTAGCGGGAGTTTCCCAGTACTTC
-,TRBV6-2/TRBV6-3,many,TRBJ1-5,CASRGGQVNQPQHF,TGTGCCAGCAGGGGCGGGCAGGTCAATCAGCCCCAGCATTTT
-,TRBV7-2,many,TRBJ1-1,CASSSTGIAEAFF,TGTGCCAGCAGTTCAACAGGGATCGCTGAAGCTTTCTTT
TRBD1,TRBV2,many,TRBJ1-1,CASKVTGARTEAFF,TGTGCCAGCAAAGTGACAGGGGCGCGGACTGAAGCTTTCTTT
-,TRBV28,-,TRBJ2-7,CASSLMYRTATYEQYF,TGTGCCAGCAGTTTAATGTATCGGACAGCAACCTACGAGCAGTACTTC
TRBD1,TRBV20-1,-,TRBJ2-7,CSGRTGVHEQYF,TGCAGTGGGAGGACAGGGGTTCACGAGCAGTACTTC
TRBD1,TRBV28,-,TRBJ1-2,CASRPGTGETNYGYTF,TGTGCCAGCAGACCCGGGACAGGGGAGACTAACTATGGCTACACCTTC
TRBD1,TRBV3-1,many,TRBJ2-2,CAAGTGRSTGELFF,TGTGCCGCGGGGACAGGGAGGAGCACCGGGGAGCTGTTTTTT
-,TRBV12-3/TRBV12-4,-,TRBJ2-5,CASSSSGAETQYF,TGTGCCAGCAGTTCCTCAGGGGCGGAGACCCAGTACTTC
TRBD1,TRBV2,-,TRBJ2-3,CASRSGTGFGTDTQYF,TGTGCCAGCAGGTCCGGGACAGGGTTCGGCACAGATACGCAGTATTTT
TRBD1,TRBV27,-,TRBJ2-1,CASSLGTGRDEQFF,TGTGCCAGCAGTTTAGGGACAGGGCGGGATGAGCAGTTCTTC
-,TRBV11-2,many,TRBJ2-1,CASSFTSRGSYNEQFF,TGTGCCAGCAGCTTTACTAGCCGTGGCTCCTACAATGAGCAGTTCTTC
-,TRBV24-1,many,TRBJ1-2,CATSDFWRNYGYTF,TGTGCCACCAGTGATTTTTGGAGAAACTATGGCTACACCTTC
TRBD1,TRBV28,many,TRBJ2-1,CASSPGTGSYNEQFF,TGTGCCAGCTCACCCGGGACAGGGAGTTACAATGAGCAGTTCTTC
-,TRBV28,many,TRBJ1-5,CASRQGVRESCSNQPQHF,TGTGCCAGCAGGCAAGGGGTCAGAGAGTCCTGTAGCAATCAGCCCCAGCATTTT
TRBD1,TRBV9,many,TRBJ1-2,CASSVSGGSLDYGYTF,TGTGCCAGCAGCGTTTCAGGGGGAAGCCTTGACTATGGCTACACCTTC
-,TRBV3-1,many,TRBJ2-7,CASSQPGTTEQYF,TGTGCCAGCAGCCAACCAGGGACAACCGAGCAGTACTTC
TRBD1,TRBV6-2/TRBV6-3,many,TRBJ1-3,CASSYSRTGGGNTIYF,TGTGCCAGCAGTTACTCCAGGACAGGGGGTGGAAACACCATATATTTT
-,TRBV20-1,many,TRBJ2-5,CSAGRQKQETQYF,TGCAGTGCTGGTCGACAGAAGCAAGAGACCCAGTACTTC
-,TRBV7-2,-,TRBJ1-1,CASSLWGAENTEAFF,TGTGCCAGCAGCTTGTGGGGGGCAGAAAACACTGAAGCTTTCTTT
-,TRBV20-1,many,TRBJ2-1,CSARDRATARGEQFF,TGCAGTGCTAGAGATCGTGCCACGGCGAGAGGTGAGCAGTTCTTC
-,TRBV12-3/TRBV12-4,many,TRBJ1-1,CASSPTGANTEAFF,TGTGCCAGCAGCCCGACAGGAGCGAACACTGAAGCTTTCTTT